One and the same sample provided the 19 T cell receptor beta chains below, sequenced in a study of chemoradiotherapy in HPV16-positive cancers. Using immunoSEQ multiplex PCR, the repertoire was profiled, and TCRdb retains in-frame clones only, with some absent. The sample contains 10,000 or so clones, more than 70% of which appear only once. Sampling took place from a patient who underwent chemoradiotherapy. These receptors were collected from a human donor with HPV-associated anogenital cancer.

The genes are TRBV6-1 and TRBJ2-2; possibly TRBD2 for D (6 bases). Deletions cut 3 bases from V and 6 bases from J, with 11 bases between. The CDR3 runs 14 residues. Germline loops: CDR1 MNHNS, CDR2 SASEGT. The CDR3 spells CASSEPGRPGELFF. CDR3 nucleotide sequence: TGTGCCAGCAGTGAGCCGGGGAGGCCCGGGGAGCTGTTTTTT.

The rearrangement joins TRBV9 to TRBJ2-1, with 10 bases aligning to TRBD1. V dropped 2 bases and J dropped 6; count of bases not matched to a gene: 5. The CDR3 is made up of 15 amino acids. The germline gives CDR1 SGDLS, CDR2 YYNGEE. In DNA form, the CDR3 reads TGTGCCAGCAGCGTCGGACAGGGGGGCTTCAATGAGCAGTTCTTC. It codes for CASSVGQGGFNEQFF. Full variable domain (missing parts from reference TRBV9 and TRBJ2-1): DSGVTQTPKHLITATGQRVTLRCSPRSGDLSVYWYQQSLDQGLQFLIQYYNGEERAKGNILERFSAQQFPDLHSELNLSSLELGDSALYFCASSVGQGGFNEQFFGPGTRLTVL.

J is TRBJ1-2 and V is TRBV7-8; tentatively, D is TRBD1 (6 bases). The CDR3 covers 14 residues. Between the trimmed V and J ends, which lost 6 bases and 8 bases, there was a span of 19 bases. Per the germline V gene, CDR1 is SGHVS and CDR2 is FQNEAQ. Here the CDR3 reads CASSQDSGLEGYTF. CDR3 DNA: TGTGCCAGCAGTCAGGACAGCGGTCTTGAAGGCTACACCTTC.

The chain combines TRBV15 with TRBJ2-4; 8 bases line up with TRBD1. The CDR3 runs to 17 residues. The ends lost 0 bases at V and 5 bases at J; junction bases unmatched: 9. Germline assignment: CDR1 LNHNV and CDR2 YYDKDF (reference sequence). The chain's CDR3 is CATSRDQGAGLQNIQYF. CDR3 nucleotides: TGTGCCACCAGCAGAGATCAGGGGGCAGGGTTGCAAAACATTCAGTACTTC.

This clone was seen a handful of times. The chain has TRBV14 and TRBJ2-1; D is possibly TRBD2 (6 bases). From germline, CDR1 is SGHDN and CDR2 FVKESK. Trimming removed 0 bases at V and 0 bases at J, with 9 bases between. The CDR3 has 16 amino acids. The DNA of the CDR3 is TGTGCCAGCAGCCAAGACCCGGGAGACTCCTACAATGAGCAGTTCTTC. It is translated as CASSQDPGDSYNEQFF.

As DNA, the CDR3 is TGTGCCAGCAGCGCAAGATTTGTTAGAGAGACCCAGTACTTC. The encoded protein is CASSARFVRETQYF. This chain links TRBV7-8 with TRBJ2-5; D remains ambiguous. V dropped 5 bases and J dropped 4 bases, with 14 bases sitting between them. The CDR3 has 14 residues. Germline CDR1 and CDR2: SGHVS and FQNEAQ.

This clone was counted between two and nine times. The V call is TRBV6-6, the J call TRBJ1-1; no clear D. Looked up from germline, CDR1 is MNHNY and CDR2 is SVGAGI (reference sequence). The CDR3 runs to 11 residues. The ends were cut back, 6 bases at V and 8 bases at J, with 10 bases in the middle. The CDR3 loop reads CASRHQREAFF. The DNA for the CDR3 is TGTGCCAGCAGGCACCAGAGGGAAGCTTTCTTT.

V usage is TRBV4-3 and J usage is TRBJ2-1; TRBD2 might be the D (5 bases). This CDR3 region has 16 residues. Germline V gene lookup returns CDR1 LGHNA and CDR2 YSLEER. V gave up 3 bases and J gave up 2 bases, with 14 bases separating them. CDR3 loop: CASSQFEGPPYNEQFF. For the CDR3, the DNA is TGCGCCAGCAGCCAGTTCGAGGGCCCCCCCTACAATGAGCAGTTCTTC.

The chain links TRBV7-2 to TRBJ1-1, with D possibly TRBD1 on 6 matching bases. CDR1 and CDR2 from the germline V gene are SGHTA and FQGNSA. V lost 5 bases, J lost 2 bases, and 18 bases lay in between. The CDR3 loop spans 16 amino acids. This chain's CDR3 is CASSVTGSQPNTEAFF. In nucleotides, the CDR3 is TGTGCCAGCAGCGTCACAGGGAGTCAGCCTAACACTGAAGCTTTCTTT.

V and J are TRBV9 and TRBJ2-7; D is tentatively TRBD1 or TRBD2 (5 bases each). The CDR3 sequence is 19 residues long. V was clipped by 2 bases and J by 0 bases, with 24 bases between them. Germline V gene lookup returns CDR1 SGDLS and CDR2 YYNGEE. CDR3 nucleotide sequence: TGTGCCAGCAGCGTCGGGCGAGATTTGGGACCGTACAACTCCTACGAGCAGTACTTC. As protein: CASSVGRDLGPYNSYEQYF.

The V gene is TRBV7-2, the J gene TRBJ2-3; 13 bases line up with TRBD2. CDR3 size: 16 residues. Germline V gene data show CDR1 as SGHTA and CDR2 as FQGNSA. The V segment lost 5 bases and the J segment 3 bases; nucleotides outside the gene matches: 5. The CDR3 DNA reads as TGTGCCAGCAGCCTACTAGCGGGGGGGCGTACAGATACGCAGTATTTT. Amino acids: CASSLLAGGRTDTQYF. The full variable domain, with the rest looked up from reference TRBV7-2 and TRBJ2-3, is GAGVSQSPSNKVTEKGKDVELRCDPISGHTALYWYRQSLGQGLEFLIYFQGNSAPDKSGLPSDRFSAERTGGSVSTLTIQRTQQEDSAVYLCASSLLAGGRTDTQYFGPGTRLTVL.

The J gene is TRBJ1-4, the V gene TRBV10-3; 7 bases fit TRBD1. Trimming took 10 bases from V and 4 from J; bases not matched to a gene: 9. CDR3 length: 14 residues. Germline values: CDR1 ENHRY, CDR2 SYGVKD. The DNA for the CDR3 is TGTGCCACCAAACCGGGACAGAATAATGAAAAACTGTTTTTT. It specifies CATKPGQNNEKLFF.

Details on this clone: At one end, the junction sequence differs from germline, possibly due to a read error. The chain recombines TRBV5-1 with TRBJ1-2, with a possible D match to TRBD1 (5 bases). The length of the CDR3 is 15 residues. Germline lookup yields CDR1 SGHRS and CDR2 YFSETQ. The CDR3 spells CASSVGDRRNSGYTF. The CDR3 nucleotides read TGCGCCAGCAGCGTGGGGGACCGTCGAAACTCTGGCTACACCTTC.

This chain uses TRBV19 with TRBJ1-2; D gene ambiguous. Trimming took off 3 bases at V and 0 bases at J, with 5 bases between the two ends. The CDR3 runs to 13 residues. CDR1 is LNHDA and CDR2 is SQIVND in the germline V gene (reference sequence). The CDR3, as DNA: TGTGCCAGTAGTATTATGACTAACTATGGCTACACCTTC. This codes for CASSIMTNYGYTF.

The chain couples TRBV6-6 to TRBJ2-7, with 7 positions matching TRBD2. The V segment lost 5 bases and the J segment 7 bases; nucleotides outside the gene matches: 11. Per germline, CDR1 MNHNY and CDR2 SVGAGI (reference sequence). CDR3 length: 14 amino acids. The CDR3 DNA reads TGTGCCAGCAGTAGCCCAGGGAGGGTTTGGGAGCAGTACTTC. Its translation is CASSSPGRVWEQYF.

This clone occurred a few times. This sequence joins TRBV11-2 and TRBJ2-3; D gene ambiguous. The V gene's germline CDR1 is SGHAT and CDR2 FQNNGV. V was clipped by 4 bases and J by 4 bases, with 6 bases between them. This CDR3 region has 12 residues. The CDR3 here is CASSSWADTQYF. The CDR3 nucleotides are TGTGCCAGCAGCTCTTGGGCAGATACGCAGTATTTT.

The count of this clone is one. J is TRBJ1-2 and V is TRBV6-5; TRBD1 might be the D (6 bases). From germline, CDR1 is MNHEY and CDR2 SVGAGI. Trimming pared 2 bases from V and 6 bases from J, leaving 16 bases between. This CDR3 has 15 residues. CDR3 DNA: TGTGCCAGCAGTTACCCGGCGGCGGGGGCGGATGGCTACACCTTC. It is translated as CASSYPAAGADGYTF.

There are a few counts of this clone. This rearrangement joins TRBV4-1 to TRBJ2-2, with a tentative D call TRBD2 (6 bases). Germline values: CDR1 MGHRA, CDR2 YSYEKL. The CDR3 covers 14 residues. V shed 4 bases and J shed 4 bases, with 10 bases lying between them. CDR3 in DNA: TGCGCCAGCAGCCCTGGACTATTCACCGGGGAGCTGTTTTTT. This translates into CASSPGLFTGELFF.

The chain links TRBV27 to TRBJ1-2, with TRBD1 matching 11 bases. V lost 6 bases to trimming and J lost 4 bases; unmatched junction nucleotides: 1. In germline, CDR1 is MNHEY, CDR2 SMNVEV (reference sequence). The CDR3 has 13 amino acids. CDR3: CASRDRGLYGYTF. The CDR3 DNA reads TGTGCCAGCAGGGACAGGGGGCTCTATGGCTACACCTTC.